The 17 T cell receptor beta chains below come from one sample, sequenced in a study of human T cells and chemical hapten exposure. One entry per CDR3 protein, called by TCRdb with MiXCR from the RACE reads. The repertoire includes under 200,000 distinct CDR3 sequences, roughly 30% of them detected once, and approximately 3% sits in the top ten. As to time point: pre-sensitization, week 0. Noted treatment: therapeutic diphenylcyclopropenone sensitization with weekly scalp DPC. The source was whole blood, collected in connection with sensitization to the hapten diphenylcyclopropenone (DPC). The receptors originated from a woman aged 25 to 45 with alopecia areata. Some clones in this sample may be carry-over from other donors' samples.

The rearrangement links TRBV27 to TRBJ1-5; maybe TRBD1 (5 bases). The germline gives CDR1 MNHEY, CDR2 SMNVEV (reference sequence). V was clipped by 4 bases and J by 6 bases, with 10 bases between them. The CDR3 spans 13 residues. The CDR3 is CASSWAGPQPQHF. The CDR3, as DNA: TGTGCCAGCAGTTGGGCAGGGCCTCAGCCCCAGCATTTT.

This clonotype was detected a few times. This chain joins TRBV6-1 and TRBJ1-6; TRBD1 matches at 7 bases. The length of the CDR3 is 15 residues. With V trimmed by 4 bases and J by 8 bases, 8 bases remained unmatched. CDR1 is MNHNS, CDR2 SASEGT, per germline. CDR3 coding DNA: TGTGCCAGCAGTGCCTCGACAGGGATCGATTCACCCCTCCACTTT. Its protein product is CASSASTGIDSPLHF.

This clonotype was detected only a few times. J is TRBJ2-1 and V is TRBV29-1; D is ambiguous. This CDR3 spans 12 amino acids. CDR1 SQVTM and CDR2 ANQGSEA come from the germline V gene. V dropped 4 bases and J dropped 7 bases, with 11 bases sitting between them. CDR3 in amino acids: CSVAKGANEQFF. The CDR3 DNA sequence: TGCAGCGTTGCTAAGGGTGCGAATGAGCAGTTCTTC.

This clonotype was observed a few times. The V call is TRBV28, the J call TRBJ2-7, with a weak D call TRBD1 (5 bases). Germline V CDR1 and CDR2: MDHEN, SYDVKM. V lost 6 bases and J 4 bases, leaving 16 bases between the germline ends. This CDR3 region has 14 residues. CDR3 DNA: TGTGCCAGCAGCTGGACACCTAAGTCTTACGAGCAGTACTTC. Protein sequence: CASSWTPKSYEQYF.

This clonotype was picked up a small number of times. The V call is TRBV20-1, the J call TRBJ2-3; 7 nucleotides align to TRBD1. The J segment lost 4 bases and the V segment lost 6 bases, leaving 13 bases of the junction unmatched. The CDR3 sequence is 15 residues long. CDR1 DFQATT and CDR2 SNEGSKA come from the germline V gene (reference sequence). The CDR3 loop reads CSARPDRVVPDTQYF. The CDR3 DNA reads TGCAGTGCCAGACCAGACAGGGTGGTACCAGATACGCAGTATTTT.

This clonotype was counted many times. This chain uses TRBV3-1 with TRBJ2-5, with D perhaps matching TRBD2 (7 bases). Per germline, CDR1 LGHDT and CDR2 YNNKEL (reference sequence). Trimming took 1 base from V and 2 from J, leaving 11 bases between them. The CDR3 is 15 amino acids. CDR3 coding DNA: TGTGCCAGCAGCCAAGTACGGGGGGCGCAAGAGACCCAGTACTTC. Its translation: CASSQVRGAQETQYF.

This clonotype was observed a few times. In DNA form, the CDR3 reads TGCAGCGGACACAGGGCGAACACTGAAGCTTTCTTT. Protein product: CSGHRANTEAFF. This chain connects TRBV29-1 to TRBJ1-1, with D perhaps matching TRBD1 (6 bases). Germline CDR1 reads SQVTM; CDR2 reads ANQGSEA. This CDR3 comprises 12 residues. Trimming took off 7 bases at V and 1 base at J, with 10 bases between the two ends.

This clonotype was seen a few times. This chain joins TRBV29-1 and TRBJ1-1, with a tentative D call TRBD1 (5 bases). The CDR3 runs 12 residues. Trimming cost V 7 bases and J 2 bases, with 11 bases left between them. The V gene's germline CDR1 is SQVTM and CDR2 ANQGSEA. For the CDR3, the DNA is TGCAGCGGGAGTCAGGGTAACACTGAAGCTTTCTTT. Amino acid sequence: CSGSQGNTEAFF.

This clonotype was counted a few times. The chain recombines TRBV2 with TRBJ1-4, with D tentatively TRBD1 (6 bases). CDR1 and CDR2 (germline): SNHLY, FYNNEI. Between the trimmed V and J ends, which lost 1 base and 7 bases, there was a span of 13 bases. The CDR3 contains 15 residues. Here the CDR3 reads CASSEVAGAGEKLFF. The CDR3 coding sequence is TGTGCCAGCAGTGAAGTGGCAGGGGCAGGTGAAAAACTGTTTTTT.

The chain links TRBV14 to TRBJ1-1; no clear D gene. Looked up from germline, CDR1 is SGHDN and CDR2 is FVKESK. This CDR3 contains 13 residues. The V end lost 1 base, the J end lost 8 bases, and 11 bases lay between the germline ends. The CDR3 is CASSQAGPGEAFF. CDR3 DNA: TGTGCCAGCAGCCAAGCTGGTCCCGGGGAAGCTTTCTTT.

As for this clonotype: The junction differs from germline at one of its ends, possibly a read error. The rearrangement joins TRBV2 to TRBJ1-1; 7 nucleotides align to TRBD1. The CDR3 length is 13 residues. Germline CDR1 reads SNHLY; CDR2 reads FYNNEI. CDR3 sequence (DNA): TGTGCCAGCAGGGAAGGGGGCAGGACTGAAGCTTTCTTT. As protein: CASREGGRTEAFF.

This clonotype was seen more than once but under ten times. J is TRBJ1-1 and V is TRBV28; D is uncertain. Between the trimmed V and J ends, which lost 8 bases and 1 base, there was a span of 5 bases. This CDR3 contains 11 residues. The germline V gene has CDR1 MDHEN and CDR2 SYDVKM. This CDR3 reads CASGTNTEAFF. In DNA form, the CDR3 reads TGTGCCAGCGGCACGAACACTGAAGCTTTCTTT.

This clonotype was observed a handful of times. The V and J genes are TRBV28 and TRBJ1-3, with no clear D. The CDR3 runs 12 residues. Germline loops: CDR1 MDHEN, CDR2 SYDVKM. V was clipped by 8 bases and J by 4 bases, with 9 bases between them. CDR3 coding DNA: TGTGCCAGCGTTGGAAGCGGAAACACCATATATTTT. It translates to CASVGSGNTIYF.

The CDR3 region has the DNA TGTGCCAGCAGCTCGACTCTGAACACTGAAGCTTTCTTT. Translation gives CASSSTLNTEAFF. The genes are TRBV7-9 and TRBJ1-1; D not resolved. Looked up from germline, CDR1 is SEHNR and CDR2 is FQNEAQ (reference sequence). V was clipped by 4 bases and J by 0 bases, with 6 bases between them. The CDR3 length is 13 residues.

The chain links TRBV5-1 to TRBJ2-3; D call uncertain. V lost 4 bases and J lost 5, with 5 bases in between. Germline CDR1 is SGHRS and CDR2 is YFSETQ. The CDR3 loop spans 11 amino acids. The CDR3 region is CASSTEDTQYF. CDR3 sequence (DNA): TGCGCCAGCAGCACGGAAGATACGCAGTATTTT.

The rearrangement joins TRBV14 to TRBJ2-5; D perhaps matches TRBD1 (6 bases). Trimming cost V 0 bases and J 1 base, with 15 bases left between them. The CDR3 has 17 amino acids. Germline CDR1 is SGHDN and CDR2 is FVKESK. CDR3 protein: CASSQEWGRSPQETQYF. As DNA, the CDR3 is TGTGCCAGCAGCCAAGAATGGGGGCGGAGCCCCCAAGAGACCCAGTACTTC.

This chain uses TRBV3-1 with TRBJ1-1; a weak D match, TRBD1 (5 bases). Trimming stripped 6 bases from V and 11 bases from J, with 13 bases between. Germline V gives CDR1 LGHDT, CDR2 YNNKEL (reference sequence). This CDR3 is built from 11 residues. The CDR3 nucleotides read TGTGCCAGCAGAGACGGGGGACGGGCTTTCTTT. Translated, it gives CASRDGGRAFF.